These T cell receptor beta chains were read from a single sample in a study of regulatory T cells in long-lasting Graves disease. Each CDR3 protein is one row after TCRdb ran MiXCR on the multiplex PCR reads. Of over 650,000 distinct CDR3 sequences in the sample, about 30% were seen once. The input for sequencing was peripheral blood mononuclear cells (PBMCs), taken when the disease was refractory, from a patient treated with antithyroid drugs. These receptors were taken from a female donor with Graves disease. The CDR3 runs from the conserved cysteine through the conserved F or W. D genes are given only for firm matches. A clone size is listed for some rows: how often the clone was seen (once, few, many), or a class if it is expanded.

TRBD1 TRBJ1-5 few 16 TRBV28 TGTGCCAGCAGTCCCCCTAGGGGGCTAGGCAATCAGCCCCAGCATTTT CASSPPRGLGNQPQHF
- TRBJ1-1 few 13 TRBV28 TGTGCCAGCACTAGAGACGGTTTTTCTGAAGCTTTCTTT CASTRDGFSEAFF
TRBD1 TRBJ1-4 few 15 TRBV4-2 TGTGCCAGCAGCCAGCAGGGGGCAACTAATGAAAAACTGTTTTTT CASSQQGATNEKLFF
- TRBJ1-2 many 14 TRBV11-2 TGTGCCAGCAGCTCCGTTGGGGGTTTCTATGGCTACACCTTC CASSSVGGFYGYTF
- TRBJ1-1 - 15 TRBV13 TGTGCCAGCAGCCCCCCTCGGGTAACGAACACTGAAGCTTTCTTT CASSPPRVTNTEAFF
- TRBJ1-2 - 15 TRBV19 TGTGCCAGTAGTATATCCCTTTTGGACAACTATGGCTACACCTTC CASSISLLDNYGYTF
TRBD2 TRBJ2-1 - 15 TRBV28 TGTGCCAGCAGTTTAACGGGAGGGATGGGGAATGAGCAGTTCTTC CASSLTGGMGNEQFF
- TRBJ1-2 - 12 TRBV12-3/TRBV12-4 TGTGCCAGCAGTTACGCCGGCTATGGCTACACCTTC CASSYAGYGYTF
TRBD1 TRBJ2-2 - 15 TRBV12-3/TRBV12-4 TGTGCCAGCAGTTTAACGGGACAGGGAATCGGGGAGCTGTTTTTT CASSLTGQGIGELFF
- TRBJ1-6 many 15 TRBV6-5 TGTGCCAGCAGTTACGGGACGCTGGATAATTCACCCCTCCACTTT CASSYGTLDNSPLHF
TRBD1 TRBJ2-7 - 15 TRBV10-3 TGTGCCATCAGTGACGGGACAGGGAGCTCCTACGAGCAGTACTTC CAISDGTGSSYEQYF
- TRBJ2-7 few 11 TRBV29-1 TGCAGCGTTGAAGAGAGGAACGAGCAGTACTTC CSVEERNEQYF
- TRBJ2-2 few 15 TRBV7-3 TGTGCCAGCAGCTCGCGTTACAGGGAGGACGGGGAGCTGTTTTTT CASSSRYREDGELFF
- TRBJ2-5 - 14 TRBV6-2/TRBV6-3 TGTGCCAGCAGTGAAGTCGGGGCTAAAGAGACCCAGTACTTC CASSEVGAKETQYF
- TRBJ1-1 - 15 TRBV12-3/TRBV12-4 TGTGCCAGTAGTCAAAACGGACAGCTGAACACTGAAGCTTTCTTT CASSQNGQLNTEAFF
- TRBJ1-4 - 15 TRBV6-4 TGTGCCAGCAGTTACTCGGGCGGAGCTGGTGAAAAACTGTTTTTT CASSYSGGAGEKLFF
- TRBJ1-1 - 11 TRBV20-1 TGCAGTGCTAGAGTTCGGGACCGAATAATCTTT CSARVRDRIIF
- TRBJ2-7 - 17 TRBV9 TGTGCCAGCAGCGTATCTGGGGGACCTCTGAGGTTTTACGAGCAGTACTTC CASSVSGGPLRFYEQYF
- TRBJ1-2 once 14 TRBV20-1 TGCAGTGCTAGCCGGGGCGCCGGGGACTATGGCTACACCTTC CSASRGAGDYGYTF
- TRBJ2-6 - 13 TRBV2 TGTGCCAGCAGTGAACTTGGGACCAACGTCCTGACTTTC CASSELGTNVLTF
- TRBJ1-2 few 14 TRBV12-3/TRBV12-4 TGTGCCAGCAGTTTACATTCAGGGGTATATGGCTACACCTTC CASSLHSGVYGYTF
TRBD1 TRBJ1-2 many 14 TRBV2 TGTGCCAGCAATATGGACAGGGGGCTGTATGGCTACACCTTC CASNMDRGLYGYTF
TRBD1 TRBJ1-2 many 12 TRBV27 TGTGCCAGTTACAGGGGGGACTATGGCTACACCTTC CASYRGDYGYTF
TRBD2 TRBJ2-7 - 15 TRBV4-1 TGCGCCAGCAGCCAGGTGGGGACTAGTAGAATCGAGCAGTACTTC CASSQVGTSRIEQYF
- TRBJ2-7 - 16 TRBV5-1 TGCGCCAGCAGCTTGGCCTTGGCGGAGGGGACCTACGAGCAGTACTTC CASSLALAEGTYEQYF
- TRBJ2-7 many 15 TRBV28 TGTGCCAGCAGTTTGCGGGGCCTGAGCTCCTACGAGCAGTACTTC CASSLRGLSSYEQYF
TRBD1 TRBJ1-1 - 13 TRBV28 TGTGCCAGCAGTCGGACAGGGGCCTTGGGAGCTTTCTTT CASSRTGALGAFF
- TRBJ1-1 many 11 TRBV30 TGTGCCTGGAGTGTACAGACACCTGCTTTCTTT CAWSVQTPAFF
TRBD1 TRBJ2-3 few 16 TRBV28 TGTGCCAGCAGTGATGCCGGGACAGAAGGTACCCATACGCAGTATTTT CASSDAGTEGTHTQYF
- TRBJ1-1 - 14 TRBV10-3 TGTGCCATCAGTGCCCGGACCTCCGAGGAGCCAGCTTTCTTT CAISARTSEEPAFF
- TRBJ1-1 few 14 TRBV7-9 TGTGCCAGCAGCGCAGGGGTAAAGGTCACTGAAGCTTTCTTT CASSAGVKVTEAFF
TRBD1 TRBJ1-6 - 15 TRBV14 TGTGCCAGCAGCCAAGCCGGGACAGGCAATTCACCCCTCCACTTT CASSQAGTGNSPLHF
TRBD1 TRBJ2-5 many 14 TRBV20-1 TGCAGTGCTAGACCGCTTAGGGGGCGGGAGACCCAGTACTTC CSARPLRGRETQYF